These 30 T cell receptor beta chains came from one sample sequenced in a study of T cells in Graves' hyperthyroidism and ophthalmopathy. TCR beta CDR3 regions were amplified from RNA transcripts. The study used the HTBI primer set for a first-round RT-PCR of the TCR CDR3. MiXCR, run by TCRdb on the multiplex PCR reads, gives a single entry per CDR3 protein. The sample has about 740,000 distinct CDR3 sequences, around 15% seen once. The sequencing input was blood. The receptors come from a woman under 30 with Graves' hyperthyroidism.

This clonotype was observed many times. The V gene is TRBV11-2, the J gene TRBJ1-4, with no clear D. The CDR3 runs 12 residues. V was trimmed by 5 bases and J by 8 bases, leaving 9 bases between them. Looked up from germline, CDR1 is SGHAT and CDR2 is FQNNGV. The CDR3 loop is CASSPWREKLFF. In DNA form, the CDR3 reads TGTGCCAGCAGCCCCTGGAGGGAAAAACTGTTTTTT.

This clonotype was seen only a few times. The V gene is TRBV19, the J gene TRBJ2-5; 10 bases are shared with TRBD2. Germline CDR1 reads LNHDA; CDR2 reads SQIVND (reference sequence). With V trimmed by 1 base and J by 5 bases, 10 bases remained unmatched. CDR3 length: 17 amino acids. The CDR3 loop reads CASSIGAELAGRETQYF. CDR3 DNA: TGTGCCAGTAGTATAGGAGCAGAACTAGCGGGGCGGGAGACCCAGTACTTC.

A remark on this clonotype: This may stem from a read error, because a much larger clone lies one nucleotide away. Lacking the conserved final phenylalanine or tryptophan, this CDR3 likely reflects a read error. The genes are TRBV11-2 and TRBJ1-5; D remains ambiguous. The V and J ends lost 3 bases and 4 bases respectively, with 7 bases between them. Germline CDR1 and CDR2: SGHAT and FQNNGV. CDR3 length: 13 residues. CDR3 nucleotides: TGTGCCAGCAGCTTTCAGGAGAATCAGCCCCAGCATCTT. Protein sequence: CASSFQENQPQHL.

This clonotype was observed many times. The chain uses TRBV30 and TRBJ2-1; tentative D call: TRBD2 (7 bases). The germline gives CDR1 GTSNPN, CDR2 SVGIG (reference sequence). Trimming removed 2 bases from V and 3 bases from J, with 11 bases in between. This CDR3 comprises 14 residues. The CDR3 nucleotides are TGTGCCTGGAGTTTGCGGGGGCTCTACAATGAGCAGTTCTTC. Its protein product is CAWSLRGLYNEQFF.

This clonotype showed up many times. This CDR3 is CATSRAGDPEAFF. The CDR3, as DNA: TGTGCCACCAGCAGAGCAGGGGACCCTGAAGCTTTCTTT. The rearrangement joins TRBV15 to TRBJ1-1; possible D gene TRBD1, 6 bases. The V and J ends lost 1 base and 6 bases respectively, with 9 bases between them. The germline V gene has CDR1 LNHNV and CDR2 YYDKDF (reference sequence). The CDR3 spans 13 residues.

The chain is built from TRBV10-3 and TRBJ2-7; no clear D. Matching the DNA end better, TRBJ2-1 makes the J call doubtful. From germline, CDR1 is ENHRY and CDR2 SYGVKD. The CDR3 sequence is 12 residues long. The CDR3 DNA reads as TGTGCCATCGGCCTACTCGGGTACGAGCAGTTCTTC. Translated, it gives CAIGLLGYEQFF.

This chain joins TRBV19 and TRBJ2-1; D is perhaps TRBD1 or TRBD2 (6 bases each). Germline CDR1 and CDR2: LNHDA and SQIVND (reference sequence). This CDR3 has 11 amino acids. Between the trimmed V and J ends, which lost 8 bases and 7 bases, there was a span of 9 bases. Here the CDR3 reads CASVGGNEQFF. As DNA, the CDR3 is TGTGCCAGTGTAGGGGGGAATGAGCAGTTCTTC.

The J gene is TRBJ1-4, the V gene TRBV5-1; 9 positions match TRBD1. Germline-derived CDR1 and CDR2 are SGHRS and YFSETQ. This CDR3 region has 15 residues. V lost 3 bases, J lost 5 bases, and 5 bases stayed unmatched. The CDR3 is CASSSAGTGNEKLFF. CDR3 DNA sequence: TGCGCCAGCAGCTCCGCCGGGACAGGGAATGAAAAACTGTTTTTT.

This clonotype was recorded at least ten times. The chain recombines TRBV4-1 with TRBJ2-2; 7 bases match TRBD2. CDR1 and CDR2 from the germline V gene are MGHRA and YSYEKL. The CDR3 is made up of 20 amino acids. The trim removed 1 base at V and 0 bases at J, leaving 14 bases unmatched. In DNA form, the CDR3 reads TGCGCCAGCAGCCAAGGGCTAGCGGTCGCCTATCTACCGAACACCGGGGAGCTGTTTTTT. Translation gives CASSQGLAVAYLPNTGELFF.

This clonotype was seen at least ten times. This rearrangement joins TRBV28 to TRBJ2-3, with D unclear. Germline CDR1 reads MDHEN; CDR2 reads SYDVKM. The CDR3 covers 17 residues. The V end was cut by 5 bases, the J end by 0 bases, with 18 bases between. CDR3 sequence: CASSPSRKEKSTDTQYF. The DNA of the CDR3 is TGTGCCAGCAGTCCCTCCCGCAAAGAGAAAAGCACAGATACGCAGTATTTT.

This clonotype was picked up a small number of times. This chain links TRBV3-1 with TRBJ1-2, with 8 nucleotides matching TRBD1. Germline CDR1 and CDR2: LGHDT and YNNKEL (reference sequence). The CDR3 is made up of 17 amino acids. V lost 0 bases and J lost 4; bases outside the gene matches: 10. For the CDR3, the DNA is TGTGCCAGCAGCCAAGATGTTTGGACAGGGCGTCGCTATGGCTACACCTTC. It codes for CASSQDVWTGRRYGYTF.

In this sample, this clonotype turned up many times. The CDR3 sequence is CSTEREESYNEQFF. For the CDR3, the DNA is TGCAGCACCGAGCGGGAGGAATCCTACAATGAGCAGTTCTTC. The chain employs TRBV29-1 and TRBJ2-1; TRBD2 aligns across 9 bases. There are 14 residues in the CDR3. Per the germline V gene, CDR1 is SQVTM and CDR2 is ANQGSEA. Trimming took 8 bases from V and 1 from J; bases not matched to a gene: 6.

This clonotype came up a few times. The chain has TRBV19 and TRBJ1-5; perhaps TRBD1 as D (6 bases). CDR1 and CDR2 (germline): LNHDA, SQIVND (reference sequence). The CDR3 loop spans 14 amino acids. Trimming cost V 7 bases and J 4 bases, with 14 bases left between them. Here the CDR3 reads CASIGAQGNQPQHF. The CDR3 region has the DNA TGTGCCAGTATTGGGGCACAGGGTAATCAGCCCCAGCATTTT.

This clonotype occurred a few times. The V gene is TRBV18, the J gene TRBJ2-7, with TRBD2 matching 10 bases. V lost 1 base, J lost 7 bases, and 13 bases stayed unmatched. There are 17 residues in the CDR3. The germline V gene encodes CDR1 KGHSH and CDR2 LQKENI. The CDR3 is CASSPQSGASGRKEQYF. The CDR3 DNA reads TGTGCCAGCTCACCACAATCGGGGGCTAGCGGGAGAAAAGAGCAGTACTTC.

The rearrangement links TRBV30 to TRBJ2-1, with TRBD2 identical over 9 bases. This CDR3 contains 14 residues. Looked up from germline, CDR1 is GTSNPN and CDR2 is SVGIG (reference sequence). With 3 bases clipped from V and 5 bases from J, the junction kept 5 bases outside the gene matches. The CDR3 here is CAWRSSGRHNEQFF. DNA for the CDR3: TGTGCCTGGAGGTCCAGCGGGAGGCACAATGAGCAGTTCTTC.

The chain has TRBV7-9 and TRBJ1-1; D not certain. This CDR3 is built from 15 residues. CDR1 and CDR2 from the germline V gene are SEHNR and FQNEAQ (reference sequence). V gave up 0 bases and J gave up 4 bases, with 12 bases separating them. The chain's CDR3 is CASSLATIKGTEAFF. The DNA for the CDR3 is TGTGCCAGCAGCTTAGCCACTATAAAGGGCACTGAAGCTTTCTTT.

The CDR3 is CASSEGGGESSYEQYF. The CDR3 bases are TGCGCCAGCAGTGAGGGGGGGGGGGAAAGCTCCTACGAGCAGTACTTC. The V and J genes are TRBV10-1 and TRBJ2-7; TRBD2 aligns across 7 bases. This CDR3 has 16 amino acids. V was pared by 2 bases and J by 0 bases, with 7 bases of the junction left unmatched. Germline V gives CDR1 WNHNN, CDR2 SYGVQD (reference sequence).

V usage is TRBV18 and J usage is TRBJ1-5; D is unresolved. Germline values: CDR1 KGHSH, CDR2 LQKENI. The CDR3 has 15 amino acids. V gave up 2 bases and J gave up 9 bases, with 17 bases separating them. CDR3 in DNA: TGTGCCAGCTCACCAAGGTCGGCTACGGGTCTGCCCCAGCATTTT. It codes for CASSPRSATGLPQHF.

This clonotype was observed many times. The gene calls are TRBV3-1 and TRBJ2-3; 11 bases align to TRBD2. Germline loops: CDR1 LGHDT, CDR2 YNNKEL (reference sequence). The CDR3 loop spans 14 amino acids. V gave up 6 bases and J gave up 5 bases; unmatched junction bases: 4. CDR3 in amino acids: CASRGLAGGDTQYF. In DNA form, the CDR3 reads TGTGCCAGCAGAGGGCTAGCGGGAGGAGATACGCAGTATTTT.

The chain links TRBV28 to TRBJ2-5; D may be TRBD1 or TRBD2 (5 bases each). The V end was cut by 7 bases, the J end by 4 bases, with 10 bases between. There are 12 residues in the CDR3. In germline, CDR1 is MDHEN, CDR2 SYDVKM. In nucleotides, the CDR3 is TGTGCCAGCACCGAGGGGTTAGAGACCCAGTACTTC. It encodes CASTEGLETQYF.

This clonotype was detected ten times or more. The chain is built from TRBV24-1 and TRBJ1-2; 11 bases are shared with TRBD1. The CDR3 extends over 14 amino acids. J lost 6 bases, V lost 3 bases, and 2 bases had no gene match. Germline V gene lookup returns CDR1 KGHDR and CDR2 SFDVKD. The CDR3 nucleotides read TGTGCCACCAGTGATCCGGGACAGGGGGATGGCTACACCTTC. This sequence encodes CATSDPGQGDGYTF.

This clonotype was seen repeatedly, ten times or more. The CDR3 sequence: CASSRGLAFYGYTF. DNA for the CDR3: TGTGCCAGCAGCAGGGGGCTTGCCTTCTATGGCTACACCTTC. V usage is TRBV27 and J usage is TRBJ1-2; the match to TRBD1 covers 8 bases. CDR3 length: 14 residues. J lost 4 bases, V lost 6 bases, and 7 bases had no gene match. The V gene's germline CDR1 is MNHEY and CDR2 SMNVEV (reference sequence).

This clonotype has just a few counts. The J gene is TRBJ2-2, the V gene TRBV11-2, with 15 bases identical to TRBD2. The ends lost 1 base at V and 3 bases at J; junction bases unmatched: 12. The CDR3 extends over 21 amino acids. Germline V gene lookup returns CDR1 SGHAT and CDR2 FQNNGV. CDR3 in amino acids: CASSLAGLAGGPGSDTGELFF. The CDR3 DNA reads TGTGCCAGCAGCTTAGCTGGACTAGCGGGAGGGCCAGGTTCGGACACCGGGGAGCTGTTTTTT.

The sample holds many counts of this clonotype. This chain connects TRBV6-5 to TRBJ2-7; 13 positions agree with TRBD2. The CDR3 is made up of 20 amino acids. The germline V gene encodes CDR1 MNHEY and CDR2 SVGAGI. J was trimmed by 1 base and V by 2 bases; bases with no gene match: 14. CDR3 amino acids: CASSYPAGTSGMEGSYEQYF. CDR3 sequence (DNA): TGTGCCAGCAGTTACCCCGCCGGGACTAGCGGGATGGAGGGGTCCTACGAGCAGTACTTC.

This clonotype showed up many times. The chain uses TRBV18 and TRBJ2-1; 10 bases are a match to TRBD1. The CDR3 extends over 14 amino acids. The germline V gene encodes CDR1 KGHSH and CDR2 LQKENI. With V trimmed by 5 bases and J by 8 bases, 6 bases remained unmatched. The CDR3 loop reads CASSVDRGRDEQFF. CDR3 DNA: TGTGCCAGCTCAGTAGACAGGGGGCGGGATGAGCAGTTCTTC.

The gene calls are TRBV10-3 and TRBJ2-1; the match to TRBD2 covers 9 bases. Germline CDR1 ENHRY, CDR2 SYGVKD. The CDR3 length is 14 residues. V shed 2 bases, J shed 4 bases, and the junction held 0 bases outside the gene matches. This CDR3 is CAISETSGYNEQFF. CDR3 sequence (DNA): TGTGCCATCAGTGAGACTAGCGGGTACAATGAGCAGTTCTTC.

This clonotype was observed at least ten times. The V gene is TRBV28, the J gene TRBJ1-2, with 7 bases fitting TRBD1. With V trimmed by 6 bases and J by 8 bases, 9 bases remained unmatched. Per germline, CDR1 MDHEN and CDR2 SYDVKM. The CDR3 contains 13 residues. CDR3 amino acids: CASRVNRGTGYTF. CDR3 coding DNA: TGTGCCAGCAGGGTCAACAGGGGAACGGGCTACACCTTC.

The V and J genes are TRBV27 and TRBJ1-1; the D gene is possibly TRBD1 (6 bases). CDR3 size: 13 residues. The V gene lost 8 bases and the J gene lost 2 bases, with 12 bases spanning the gap. Looked up from germline, CDR1 is MNHEY and CDR2 is SMNVEV (reference sequence). The CDR3 spells CASFTGGNTEAFF. CDR3 coding DNA: TGTGCCAGCTTCACGGGGGGCAACACTGAAGCTTTCTTT.

In its sample, this clonotype was seen a few times. The rearrangement joins TRBV28 to TRBJ1-2, with D maybe TRBD1 (5 bases). There are 15 residues in the CDR3. V was clipped by 2 bases and J by 4 bases, with 14 bases between them. In germline, CDR1 is MDHEN, CDR2 SYDVKM. CDR3 amino acids: CASSLVSPGPYGYTF. CDR3 sequence (DNA): TGTGCCAGCAGTTTAGTGAGCCCGGGACCCTATGGCTACACCTTC.

V and J are TRBV6-1 and TRBJ2-1; 11 nucleotides agree with TRBD1. The CDR3 consists of 15 residues. Losses at the gene ends were 7 bases for V and 3 bases for J; bases not matched to a gene: 5. The germline gives CDR1 MNHNS, CDR2 SASEGT. DNA of the CDR3: TGTGCCAGCACAGCCGGGACAGGGGGCTACAATGAGCAGTTCTTC. Translating gives CASTAGTGGYNEQFF.